This entry features one T cell receptor beta chain sequence. Assay: immunoSEQ multiplex PCR; the TCRdb copy retains only in-frame clones and omits some. The sample lists about 87,000 clones, 84% seen once, with approximately 2% in the top ten. The data derive from a study of PD-L1 blockade in urothelial cancer. Study-level background: The analyses of blood took place 3 weeks (second dose) and 6 weeks after treatment start.

CDR1 and CDR2 (germline): LNHNV, YYDKDF (reference sequence). CDR3 length equals 16 residues. The V and J ends lost 0 bases and 10 bases, in that order; junction bases with no gene match: 13. The time point is: pretreatment peripheral blood. The origin of this receptor is a man between 60 and 75 years old with urothelial cancer. Sequenced material: PBMCs, taken around atezolizumab (anti-PD-L1) treatment. The chain joins TRBV15 to TRBJ2-3, with 7 bases aligning to TRBD2. The CDR3 DNA is TGTGCCACCAGCAGAGATTTCGAGGGAGGGCAGTTCGCGCAGTATTTT. It codes for CATSRDFEGGQFAQYF.